This TCR beta chain was identified during a study of tumor-infiltrating lymphocytes in primary liver carcinoma. At the level of the study: Primary liver carcinomas in the patients were surgically resected. Yields of productive TCRbeta reads ranged from roughly 3.5 to 7.13 million per sample and were similar across tissue types. Study-level results: Against blood, tumors held a significantly higher top-250-clone fraction (p = 0.039).

As to this clonotype: The antigen remains unidentified.

For blood RNA, unsorted whole blood served as the source, and germline DNA was extracted too. Priming with a constant-region primer yielded TCR beta cDNA from 450 to 550 ng total RNA. ARM-PCR was slightly modified, and three nested multiplex PCR rounds with it gave rise to the TCR beta libraries. A single record per CDR3 protein comes from TCRdb applying MiXCR to the multiplex PCR reads. The data hold approximately 330,000 distinct CDR3 sequences, with around three fifths observed a single time. Sequencing was carried out using peripheral blood. This clonotype originated in a man aged 40-50 years with primary liver carcinoma and hepatitis B virus infection.

The CDR3 protein is CASSHEGDTEAFF. CDR3 DNA: TGTGCCAGCAGTCACGAGGGGGACACTGAAGCTTTCTTT. The chain employs TRBV7-9 and TRBJ1-1; maybe TRBD1 (6 bases). V was pared by 6 bases and J by 3 bases, with 11 bases between. CDR3 size: 13 residues. The V gene's germline CDR1 is SEHNR and CDR2 FQNEAQ (reference sequence).